The clone carrying this TCR beta chain was observed a handful of times. The data were obtained in a study of beta chain features in type 1 diabetes. V was pared by 7 bases and J by 6 bases, with 7 bases of the junction left unmatched. The CDR3 extends over 13 amino acids. Germline CDR1 reads MNHNS; CDR2 reads SASEGT. Sequenced material consisted of expressed TCRB transcripts (all of the isolated RNA was reverse transcribed). The repertoire was sequenced with immunoSEQ multiplex PCR; TCRdb's copy has only in-frame clones and lacks some. The sample records just over 150,000 clones, around 10% being singletons.

This clonotype originated in a man in his late teens or twenties in good health. The chain recombines TRBV6-1 with TRBJ2-5; 8 positions match TRBD1. Sequences were obtained from central memory CD4+ T cells from blood. CDR3 in amino acids: CASIPGGAKTQYF. In DNA, the CDR3 is TGTGCCAGCATACCAGGGGGCGCGAAGACCCAGTACTTC.